This T cell receptor beta chain was found in a study of shared clonotypes between healthy human individuals. CDR3 length equals 12 residues. The V gene's germline CDR1 is MNHEY and CDR2 SMNVEV (reference sequence). Trimming took 3 bases from V and 3 from J, leaving 6 bases between them. The table came from immunoSEQ multiplex PCR; TCRdb's copy has only in-frame clones and leaves some out. The top ten hold roughly 0.35% of the sample, which has 1,400,000 or so clones, 98% to 99% seen once. This clone was seen only once. The chain links TRBV27 to TRBJ2-7, with no clear D. This receptor was obtained from a man aged 25-45 years in good health. The sequencing input was naive CD4+ T cells sorted from blood. Subset noted: CD45RA+ positively selected. CDR3 bases: TGTGCCAGCAGTTTCATGTTCTACGAGCAGTACTTC. Amino acids: CASSFMFYEQYF.